The 19 T cell receptor beta chains in this list originate from one sample, sequenced in a study of T-cell reconstitution after alpha-beta-depleted transplantation in children. Using unique molecular identifiers, the investigators prepared the TCRbeta library. TCRdb re-called the PCR reads with MiXCR, one entry per CDR3 protein. Seen here are around 250,000 distinct CDR3 sequences, 6.5% to 10% observed once, and the top ten hold 6.3%. Sequenced material: PBMCs, mostly from graft donor cells, taken 180 days after TCRalphabeta/CD19-depleted stem cell transplant. Receptors originate from a male patient younger than 18 who had a stem cell transplant for acute lymphoblastic leukemia, so the T cells may come from the graft donor.

About this clonotype: This clone may be a read error of a much larger clone one base away. This chain links TRBV20-1 with TRBJ1-1; D is uncertain. The V gene lost 5 bases and the J gene lost 7 bases, with 8 bases spanning the gap. The CDR3 runs to 10 residues. Germline assignment: CDR1 DFQATT and CDR2 SNEGSKA (reference sequence). The CDR3 region is CSASDGEAFF. The CDR3 DNA reads TGCAGTGCTTCCGACGGTGAAGCTTTCTTT.

This clonotype was picked up many times. The chain uses TRBV29-1 and TRBJ2-1; D is possibly TRBD1 (5 bases). The germline CDR1 and CDR2 sequences are SQVTM and ANQGSEA. Between the trimmed V and J ends, which lost 1 base and 4 bases, there was a span of 11 bases. The CDR3 extends over 14 amino acids. The CDR3 protein is CSVEGKGDYNEQFF. CDR3 coding DNA: TGCAGCGTTGAAGGGAAAGGGGATTACAATGAGCAGTTCTTC.

This clonotype appeared many times. The rearrangement uses TRBV20-1 and TRBJ2-7; tentative D call: TRBD2 (5 bases). The CDR3 extends over 14 amino acids. Deletions cut 3 bases from V and 7 bases from J, with 19 bases between. Germline CDR1 DFQATT, CDR2 SNEGSKA (reference sequence). This CDR3 is CSASRAGQTGEQYF. CDR3 sequence (DNA): TGCAGTGCTAGTAGGGCAGGTCAAACGGGGGAGCAGTACTTC.

This clonotype was picked up many times. The chain links TRBV7-9 to TRBJ1-2, with 7 bases lining up with TRBD1. Germline V gene sequence: CDR1 SEHNR, CDR2 FQNEAQ (reference sequence). This CDR3 contains 14 residues. The trim removed 1 base at V and 3 bases at J, leaving 2 bases unmatched. The CDR3 bases are TGTGCCAGCAGCTTAGTTCAGGGGGACTATGGCTACACCTTC. This encodes CASSLVQGDYGYTF.

This clonotype was detected ten times or more. The chain combines TRBV28 with TRBJ2-7; D ambiguous. CDR3 length: 11 amino acids. Germline lookup yields CDR1 MDHEN and CDR2 SYDVKM. V was cut by 6 bases and J by 3 bases, with 6 bases left in between. As DNA, the CDR3 is TGTGCCAGCAGACACAGCTACGAGCAGTACTTC. Its protein is CASRHSYEQYF.

In this sample, this clonotype turned up many times. The chain carries TRBV20-1 and TRBJ1-5; D gene unclear. V dropped 3 bases and J dropped 2 bases, with 5 bases sitting between them. The CDR3 length is 12 residues. Germline loops: CDR1 DFQATT, CDR2 SNEGSKA (reference sequence). Here the CDR3 reads CSASPGNQPQHF. The CDR3 DNA reads as TGCAGTGCTAGTCCTGGCAATCAGCCCCAGCATTTT.

In its sample, this clonotype was seen once. A clone one base away is much larger, so this may be a read error. The chain recombines TRBV7-9 with TRBJ2-7; D unresolved. The germline V gene has CDR1 SEHNR and CDR2 FQNEAQ (reference sequence). The CDR3 sequence is 15 residues long. CDR3 bases: TGTGCCGGCAGCTTGGCCCATCGCGGCTCCTACGAGCAGTACTTC. It specifies CAGSLAHRGSYEQYF.

This clonotype has a count of ten or more. This chain joins TRBV5-5 and TRBJ2-3, with D perhaps TRBD1 (5 bases). Germline V gives CDR1 SGHKS, CDR2 YYEKEE (reference sequence). Trimming took 0 bases from V and 2 from J, leaving 10 bases between them. The CDR3 extends over 15 amino acids. DNA of the CDR3: TGTGCCAGCAGCTTGGGACAGAGGCTCACAGATACGCAGTATTTT. It encodes CASSLGQRLTDTQYF.

This clonotype was detected ten times or more. The chain joins TRBV4-2 to TRBJ2-2; TRBD2 matches 8 bases. Looked up from germline, CDR1 is LGHNA and CDR2 is YNFKEQ. The V segment lost 4 bases and the J segment 5 bases; nucleotides outside the gene matches: 12. The CDR3 sequence is 17 residues long. The CDR3 loop is CASSPRGLGGGTGELFF. In DNA, the CDR3 is TGTGCCAGCAGCCCCAGGGGACTAGGGGGTGGAACCGGGGAGCTGTTTTTT.

This clonotype was seen repeatedly, ten times or more. The chain joins TRBV20-1 to TRBJ1-5; D is possibly TRBD1 (5 bases). In germline, CDR1 is DFQATT, CDR2 SNEGSKA (reference sequence). The CDR3 runs 13 residues. Trimming shortened V by 3 bases and J by 3 bases, and 9 bases separated the two germline ends. DNA for the CDR3: TGCAGTGCTAGTAGCGGGACCAATCAGCCCCAGCATTTT. It is translated as CSASSGTNQPQHF.

This clonotype was observed many times. The V and J genes are TRBV4-3 and TRBJ2-1; D gene uncertain. This CDR3 spans 13 amino acids. CDR1 is LGHNA and CDR2 is YSLEER in the germline V gene. Trimming removed 3 bases from V and 5 bases from J, with 8 bases in between. The CDR3 here is CASSQPNHNEQFF. Here the CDR3 DNA reads TGCGCCAGCAGCCAGCCGAATCACAATGAGCAGTTCTTC.

This clonotype was counted ten times or more. The chain couples TRBV6-4 to TRBJ2-1; 7 positions match TRBD2. J gave up 6 bases and V 2 bases, and 4 bases lay outside the gene matches. CDR1 is MRHNA and CDR2 is SNTAGT in the germline V gene. The CDR3 totals 14 residues. DNA of the CDR3: TGTGCCAGCAGTGACGGGGGGGTGGGCAATGAGCAGTTCTTC. It is translated as CASSDGGVGNEQFF.

This clonotype was seen many times. The rearrangement uses TRBV21-1 and TRBJ2-4; TRBD1 is taken as the D call from the table, unchecked against the DNA. TRBV21-1 is designated a pseudogene. This CDR3 is 17 amino acids long. This CDR3 is CASSSTGAALAKNIQYF. The DNA of the CDR3 is TGTGCCAGCAGCTCAACGGGGGCTGCCCTAGCCAAAAACATTCAGTACTTC.

This clonotype showed up many times. The genes are TRBV7-9 and TRBJ2-3; 8 bases are a match to TRBD2. Germline V gives CDR1 SEHNR, CDR2 FQNEAQ (reference sequence). V shed 6 bases and J 7 bases; nucleotides not matched to a gene: 6. This CDR3 has 13 amino acids. The CDR3 spells CASSQRERNTQYF. The CDR3 nucleotides read TGTGCCAGCAGTCAGCGGGAGAGGAATACGCAGTATTTT.

This clonotype appeared many times. The chain employs TRBV6-4 and TRBJ1-2, with D uncertain. Germline CDR1 reads MRHNA; CDR2 reads SNTAGT. The V end lost 7 bases, the J end lost 3 bases, and 9 bases lay between the germline ends. CDR3 length: 12 amino acids. CDR3 protein: CASIRSHYGYTF. The CDR3 nucleotides read TGTGCCAGCATCCGCTCCCACTATGGCTACACCTTC.

This clonotype has a count of ten or more. V is TRBV4-3 and J is TRBJ2-2, with TRBD1 identical over 7 bases. The CDR3 has 15 amino acids. Trimming cost V 4 bases and J 3 bases; bases outside gene matches: 5. Germline loops: CDR1 LGHNA, CDR2 YSLEER. CDR3 residues: CASSPGTDHTGELFF. The CDR3 DNA reads TGCGCCAGCAGCCCCGGGACAGACCACACCGGGGAGCTGTTTTTT.

This clonotype was recorded at least ten times. The chain joins TRBV6-1 to TRBJ2-7; TRBD1 aligns across 8 bases. The V gene's germline CDR1 is MNHNS and CDR2 SASEGT. Losses at the gene ends were 9 bases for V and 3 bases for J; bases not matched to a gene: 7. The CDR3 sequence is 13 residues long. CDR3 DNA: TGTGCCAGTTCGACAGGGGTTGTCTACGAGCAGTACTTC. Protein: CASSTGVVYEQYF.

The table lists this clonotype with many counts. The junction does not match germline at one end; this may be a read error. The J gene is TRBJ1-1, the V gene TRBV7-3; D gene unclear. Germline lookup yields CDR1 SGHTA and CDR2 FQGTGA. The CDR3 contains 15 residues. CDR3 DNA sequence: TGTGCCAGCAGCTTGTCTGCCTCTCCGAACGCTGAAGCTTTCTTT. As protein: CASSLSASPNAEAFF. The full variable domain, rest sourced from reference TRBV7-3 and TRBJ1-1, is GAGVSQTPSNKVTEKGKYVELRCDPISGHTALYWYRQSLGQGPEFLIYFQGTGAADDSGLPNDRFFAVRPEGSVSTLKIQRTERGDSAVYLCASSLSASPNAEAFFGQGTRLTVV.

The sample holds many counts of this clonotype. This rearrangement joins TRBV10-3 to TRBJ2-5, with 10 positions matching TRBD2. Germline-derived CDR1 and CDR2 are ENHRY and SYGVKD. The CDR3 runs 17 residues. Unmatched junction bases numbered 14, after V lost 6 bases and J lost 4 bases. The CDR3, as DNA: TGTGCCATCAGACCCACTAGCGGGGATGGGTTGAGAGAGACCCAGTACTTC. Translating gives CAIRPTSGDGLRETQYF.